These T cell receptor beta chains were read from a single sample in a study of beta chain features in type 1 diabetes. The repertoire was sequenced with immunoSEQ multiplex PCR; TCRdb's copy has only in-frame clones and lacks some. The sample holds under 350,000 clones, around 7.8% seen once. Material: central memory CD4+ T cells from blood. Source of these receptors: a woman in her late teens or twenties in good health. Both conserved end residues are part of each CDR3. The D gene is left open where the match is weak. For some rows the clone size is stated as once, few or many, or as a class when expanded; others skip it.

abundance,v_gene,d_gene,j_gene,CDR3nt,CDR3aa
few,TRBV7-7,TRBD2,TRBJ2-7,TGTGCTAGCAGCCCAGGGAGGGATTACGAGCAGTACTTC,CASSPGRDYEQYF
many,TRBV9,-,TRBJ2-5,TGTGCCAGCAGCGTTGTTCCAGGCCAAGAGACCCAGTACTTC,CASSVVPGQETQYF
-,TRBV5-1,-,TRBJ1-5,TGCGCCAGCAGCTTGGACGGGGGCGCGGGCAATCAGCCCCAGCATTTT,CASSLDGGAGNQPQHF
few,TRBV15,-,TRBJ1-5,TGTGCCACCAGCAGAGTACAGGGATATCAGCCCCAGCATTTT,CATSRVQGYQPQHF
-,TRBV15,-,TRBJ1-3,TGTGCCACCAGCAGAGATTCTGGGGGCTATGGAAACACCATATATTTT,CATSRDSGGYGNTIYF
few,TRBV4-1,TRBD2,TRBJ2-3,TGCGCCAGCAGCCAAGGCAGCGGGAGTGTAGGGGATACGCAGTATTTT,CASSQGSGSVGDTQYF
few,TRBV7-8,TRBD2,TRBJ2-3,TGTGCCAGCAGCTTTCCCCTTAGGACTAGCGGATCCTCTGGGTACACAGATACGCAGTATTTT,CASSFPLRTSGSSGYTDTQYF
many,TRBV7-2,-,TRBJ2-5,TGTGCCAGCAGCTTGATTTCAAAAAGAGAGACCCAGTACTTC,CASSLISKRETQYF
few,TRBV7-8,-,TRBJ2-6,TGTGCCAGCACCTTTCGAGGGCAGGGCTCTGGGGCCAACGTCCTGACTTTC,CASTFRGQGSGANVLTF
-,TRBV5-1,TRBD1,TRBJ2-1,TGCGCCAGCAGCTTGTCGACAGGGCCACCCTACAATGAGCAGTTCTTC,CASSLSTGPPYNEQFF
-,TRBV11-2,-,TRBJ2-7,TGTGCCAGCAGCACGACGGACGGAAGTTACGAGCAGTACTTC,CASSTTDGSYEQYF
-,TRBV4-3,-,TRBJ2-1,TGCGCCAGCAGCCAAGTTAGTACGGGTCGGAATGAGCAGTTCTTC,CASSQVSTGRNEQFF
few,TRBV12-5,TRBD2,TRBJ2-7,TGTGCTAGTGGTTTAGGAGCGGGAGCCTCCTACGAGCAGTACTTC,CASGLGAGASYEQYF
-,TRBV5-4,-,TRBJ1-4,TGTGCCAGCAGCTCCCCAGTGGCAGGGGATGAAAAACTGTTTTTT,CASSSPVAGDEKLFF
-,TRBV10-3,TRBD1,TRBJ2-3,TGTGCCAGCAGTCGCTACGGGACAGGGATCACAGATACGCAGTATTTT,CASSRYGTGITDTQYF
-,TRBV4-2,TRBD1,TRBJ2-1,TGTGCCAGCAGCCAAAAGGGACAGGGGGTTTACAATGAGCAGTTCTTC,CASSQKGQGVYNEQFF
few,TRBV7-2,-,TRBJ2-5,TGTGCCAGCAGCTTAGGCCAGGGCGGTAAGGCCCAGTACTTC,CASSLGQGGKAQYF
few,TRBV29-1,-,TRBJ2-5,TGCAGCGTTCGGACAGACCAAGAGACCCAGTACTTC,CSVRTDQETQYF
few,TRBV6-5,TRBD1,TRBJ2-7,TGTGCCGGCGGCAGGGGGCGGGACTACGAGCAGTACTTC,CAGGRGRDYEQYF
few,TRBV7-9,-,TRBJ1-1,TGTGCCAGCAGCTTACGAGGTACGAACACTGAAGCTTTCTTT,CASSLRGTNTEAFF
few,TRBV7-2,-,TRBJ2-7,TGTGCCAGCAGCCAAGAATGGCAGACCTACGAGCAGTACTTC,CASSQEWQTYEQYF
many,TRBV5-1,-,TRBJ2-6,TGCGCCAGCAGCTTCAATGAACTTATCCTCTCTGGGGCCAACGTCCTGACTTTC,CASSFNELILSGANVLTF
-,TRBV5-1,TRBD2,TRBJ2-1,TGCGCCAGCAGCTTGGTGGCTAGCGGGAGTTTTGTCAATGAGCAGTTCTTC,CASSLVASGSFVNEQFF
few,TRBV29-1,-,TRBJ2-7,TGCAGCGTTGAAGTGGCACTAGCAGACGAGCAGTACTTC,CSVEVALADEQYF
-,TRBV4-2,-,TRBJ2-2,TGTGCCAGCAGCATCCCTAAGACCGGGGAGCTGTTTTTT,CASSIPKTGELFF
-,TRBV30,TRBD2,TRBJ2-5,TGTGCCTGGACTGGACTAGCGGGAAGAAAGACCCAGTACTTC,CAWTGLAGRKTQYF
few,TRBV5-1,TRBD2,TRBJ2-1,TGCGCCAGCAGCTTGGGTCCGGGAGGTGACAATGAGCAGTTCTTC,CASSLGPGGDNEQFF
few,TRBV5-4,TRBD2,TRBJ2-1,TGTGCCAGCAGCTATGGCGGGACTAGTCTTATGTTCTTC,CASSYGGTSLMFF
few,TRBV9,-,TRBJ2-5,TGTGCCAGCAGCGACAACCCTTGGGAGACCCAGTACTTC,CASSDNPWETQYF
-,TRBV27,-,TRBJ1-1,TGTGCCAGCAGACCCCACGCAGGGAACACTGAAGCTTTCTTT,CASRPHAGNTEAFF
once,TRBV9,-,TRBJ1-2,TGTGCCAGCAGCCCCCTCGGGGCCCTGAAGGGCTACACCTTC,CASSPLGALKGYTF
-,TRBV7-9,TRBD1,TRBJ1-2,TGTGCCAGCAGCTTATTAGGGGGCCCTTATGGCTACACCTTC,CASSLLGGPYGYTF
many,TRBV18,-,TRBJ2-3,TGTGCCAGCTCACCAGTGGAAAACACAGATACGCAGTATTTT,CASSPVENTDTQYF
few,TRBV7-2,-,TRBJ2-5,TGTGCCAGCAGCTTATCCTTAGGGGAGACCCAGTACTTC,CASSLSLGETQYF
few,TRBV7-3,-,TRBJ2-5,TGTGCCAGCAGCCTACGGCAAGGGAGCCAAGAGACCCAGTACTTC,CASSLRQGSQETQYF
few,TRBV5-1,TRBD1,TRBJ2-5,TGCGCCAGCAGCTTGGGACAGGGACGTGAGCAGTACTTC,CASSLGQGREQYF
-,TRBV15,TRBD2,TRBJ2-1,TGTGCCACCATGAGGGCGGGAGGAAGTTACAATGAGCAGTTCTTC,CATMRAGGSYNEQFF
few,TRBV4-1,-,TRBJ1-2,TGCGCCAGCAGCCAAGCTACGACAACCTTTGGCTATGGCTACACCTTC,CASSQATTTFGYGYTF
few,TRBV13,-,TRBJ1-3,TGTGCCAGCAGTGCCAGAACACAGGTCCCTGGAAACACCATATATTTT,CASSARTQVPGNTIYF
-,TRBV29-1,TRBD2,TRBJ2-3,TGCAGCGTTGTTCCGGGAGGGACGACAGATACGCAGTATTTT,CSVVPGGTTDTQYF
few,TRBV7-6,-,TRBJ1-1,TGTGCCAGCAGCTTGTACGGGAGCACTGAAGCTTTCTTT,CASSLYGSTEAFF
many,TRBV7-2,TRBD1,TRBJ2-1,TGTGCCAGCAGCCCATTTAGGGGGACAGACAATGAGCAGTTCTTC,CASSPFRGTDNEQFF
many,TRBV7-9,-,TRBJ2-6,TGTGCCAGCAGCTCAACGGCCTCTGGGGCCAACGTCCTGACTTTC,CASSSTASGANVLTF
few,TRBV7-3,TRBD2,TRBJ2-1,TGTGCCAGCAGCCTCCGACTAGCGGGGACGAATGAGCAGTTCTTC,CASSLRLAGTNEQFF
few,TRBV5-6,-,TRBJ2-1,TGTGCCAGCAGCTTTAGTTTACCAGACCACAATGAGCAGTTCTTC,CASSFSLPDHNEQFF
few,TRBV5-5,TRBD1,TRBJ1-2,TGTGCCAGCAGCCGGGACAGGTTCTCTAACTATGGCTACACCTTC,CASSRDRFSNYGYTF
-,TRBV7-9,-,TRBJ2-1,TGTGCCAGCAGCTTAACACAGGGGCAGTTCTTC,CASSLTQGQFF
-,TRBV5-1,-,TRBJ1-2,TGCGCCAGCAGCTTGGAGACGGCGGCCTTAAGTTTTGGCTACACCTTC,CASSLETAALSFGYTF
-,TRBV2,-,TRBJ1-1,TGTGCCAGCACGACGGGACAGAACACTGAAGCTTTCTTT,CASTTGQNTEAFF
few,TRBV4-2,-,TRBJ1-5,TGTGCCAGCAGTCTACAGGAGGTTGGGAATCAGCCCCAGCATTTT,CASSLQEVGNQPQHF
-,TRBV9,-,TRBJ2-5,TGTGCCAGCAGCGTAGAGGGGGTACGAGAGACCCAGTACTTC,CASSVEGVRETQYF
-,TRBV5-8,-,TRBJ1-2,TGTGCCAGCGGTAAGAGGAACTATGGCTACACCTTC,CASGKRNYGYTF
few,TRBV2,-,TRBJ2-2,TGTGCCAGCAGGATAAAAACGAACACCGGGGAGCTGTTTTTT,CASRIKTNTGELFF
few,TRBV28,-,TRBJ2-3,TGTGCCAGCAGCCCCGGTGGGGCTACTAGCACAGATACGCAGTATTTT,CASSPGGATSTDTQYF
-,TRBV7-8,-,TRBJ1-2,TGTGCCAGCAGCTTAGCTGGGATGGGCTATGGCTACACCTTC,CASSLAGMGYGYTF